A selection of T cell receptor beta chains follows, all from one sample in a study of neurological immune-mediated disorders. Via MiXCR, TCRdb re-called the 5' RACE reads, giving one row per CDR3 protein. The sample has 45,000 to 60,000 distinct CDR3 sequences, 2% to 3% seen once. The material sequenced was PBMCs. The receptors come from a man aged 50 to 59 with multiple sclerosis. CDR3s leave out the opening cysteine and the closing phenylalanine or tryptophan. The order of the fields is J gene, V gene, CDR3 protein.

J: TRBJ2-3; V: TRBV9; CDR3: ASSPNADTQY
J: TRBJ2-1; V: TRBV10-3; CDR3: AISEQGYNEQF
J: TRBJ1-2; V: TRBV7-2; CDR3: ASSLVAEANYGYT
J: TRBJ1-5; V: TRBV5-1; CDR3: ASSPDNPLGQPQH
J: TRBJ2-2; V: TRBV12-3/TRBV12-4; CDR3: ASSPLAGGTGELF
J: TRBJ2-7; V: TRBV7-8; CDR3: ASSLNRDREQY
J: TRBJ2-7; V: TRBV20-1; CDR3: SASVGRQY
J: TRBJ1-1; V: TRBV12-3/TRBV12-4; CDR3: ASSPVGNTEAF
J: TRBJ1-1; V: TRBV10-3; CDR3: AIRTLGRGNTEAF
J: TRBJ2-6; V: TRBV2; CDR3: ASSEIRVSQSKGANVLT
J: TRBJ1-6; V: TRBV24-1; CDR3: ATSDPYPTDSPLH
J: TRBJ2-3; V: TRBV27; CDR3: ASTRLAGSTDTQY
J: TRBJ2-2; V: TRBV20-1; CDR3: SARVPGTGMFTGELF
J: TRBJ1-2; V: TRBV27; CDR3: ASSLSRRVYGYT
J: TRBJ1-1; V: TRBV20-1; CDR3: SASRSLNTEAF
J: TRBJ1-5; V: TRBV4-1; CDR3: ASSQDRRLALGPQH
J: TRBJ2-3; V: TRBV4-2; CDR3: ASSQDRGQTDTQY
J: TRBJ1-3; V: TRBV10-3; CDR3: AITPVSSGNTIY
J: TRBJ2-7; V: TRBV6-2/TRBV6-3; CDR3: ASLQAYEQY
J: TRBJ1-2; V: TRBV7-6; CDR3: ASSLEGQGVEGYT
J: TRBJ1-5; V: TRBV5-1; CDR3: ASSLAQPQH
J: TRBJ2-1; V: TRBV27; CDR3: ASSLELAGAQF
J: TRBJ1-1; V: TRBV5-6; CDR3: ASSPRTGYGEAF
J: TRBJ2-1; V: TRBV24-1; CDR3: ATSEFGTGGFYNEQF
J: TRBJ1-3; V: TRBV28; CDR3: ASSLVGGGGNTIY
J: TRBJ2-5; V: TRBV20-1; CDR3: SARPLRVLEETQY
J: TRBJ2-1; V: TRBV5-5; CDR3: ASSRIHRDRVSYNEQF
J: TRBJ1-1; V: TRBV7-6; CDR3: ASSPGPQNTEAF
J: TRBJ2-1; V: TRBV7-7; CDR3: ASSPGALPNEQF
J: TRBJ2-7; V: TRBV9; CDR3: ASSVGGQGGYEQY
J: TRBJ2-1; V: TRBV6-2/TRBV6-3; CDR3: ASSPGTILYNEQF
J: TRBJ1-1; V: TRBV6-5; CDR3: ASSYTILNTEAF
J: TRBJ2-5; V: TRBV5-6; CDR3: ASRHSGRYQETQY
J: TRBJ2-5; V: TRBV12-3/TRBV12-4; CDR3: ASRGQYQETQY
J: TRBJ1-5; V: TRBV28; CDR3: ASIATQEGQPQH
J: TRBJ2-1; V: TRBV5-1; CDR3: ASSPPGTSGGASYNEQF
J: TRBJ2-2; V: TRBV7-2; CDR3: ASSSAPGTGELF
J: TRBJ1-6; V: TRBV20-1; CDR3: SAPGRDNSPLH
J: TRBJ2-1; V: TRBV11-1; CDR3: ASSLGERLAGGDNEQF
J: TRBJ1-5; V: TRBV5-6; CDR3: ASTAAGTGANTGQPQH
J: TRBJ2-3; V: TRBV15; CDR3: ATSRLLRGADTQY
J: TRBJ2-7; V: TRBV7-9; CDR3: ASSGRIRTGTYEQY
J: TRBJ2-5; V: TRBV2; CDR3: ASSKGGGQETQY
J: TRBJ2-1; V: TRBV7-8; CDR3: ASTKDYHSYNEQF
J: TRBJ2-7; V: TRBV20-1; CDR3: SAAGGGSSYEQY